This TCR beta chain stems from a study of cytomegalovirus exposure and HLA in healthy donors. CDR3 size: 19 residues. Germline loops: CDR1 LNHNV, CDR2 YYDKDF (reference sequence). Trimming took 0 bases from V and 1 from J; bases not matched to a gene: 10. A multiplex PCR was run with 60 Vbeta primers and 13 Jbeta primers. Using immunoSEQ multiplex PCR, the repertoire was profiled, and TCRdb retains in-frame clones only, with some absent. There are 200,000 or so clones in the sample; 76% occur only once, and approximately 0.6% lies in the top ten. The chain has TRBV15 and TRBJ1-5, with 9 bases lining up with TRBD1. The sample was PBMCs. The sequence came from a man in his late teens or twenties in good health and CMV-seronegative. CDR3 region: CATSRDARTGGRSNQPQHF. CDR3 sequence (DNA): TGTGCCACCAGCAGAGATGCCCGAACAGGGGGCAGGAGCAATCAGCCCCAGCATTTT.